Detailed here is one T cell receptor beta chain. The data derive from a study of T-cell memory formation after mild COVID-19. There are 14 residues in the CDR3. Trimming took 0 bases from V and 4 from J, leaving 12 bases between them. From germline, CDR1 is DFQATT and CDR2 SNEGSKA (reference sequence). TCRdb itself ran the 5' RACE reads through MiXCR, one entry per CDR3 protein. The sample has about 430,000 distinct CDR3 sequences, roughly 18% seen once; the top ten hold 20% to 25%. The V call is TRBV20-1, the J call TRBJ1-1, with a possible D match to TRBD1 (5 bases). Specimen: PBMCs or a T cell subset sorted from them (not recorded which). The origin of this receptor is a man younger than 35 who had mild COVID-19 (a few samples of this study predate the infection). Cell type and time point are not known. The CDR3 is CSARDRGVGTEAFF. The CDR3 bases are TGCAGTGCTAGAGATAGAGGGGTAGGCACTGAAGCTTTCTTT.